These 29 T cell receptor beta chains share one sample of origin, sequenced in a study of tissue T cells after allogeneic stem cell transplantation. Clones were read by immunoSEQ multiplex PCR, and TCRdb kept only the in-frame ones, dropping some. The sample lists 6,000 or so clones, less than 65% occurring once. The sample's time point: mouse harvest day 7 after allogeneic transplant. Each mouse received 10^7 T-cell-depleted marrow cells plus 10^6 splenic CD5+ T cells by tail vein. Sequencing was carried out using gut tissue. The receptors were sampled from a female BALB/c mouse given C57BL/6 T cells with graft-versus-host disease after an allogeneic hematopoietic cell transplant.

On this clone itself: Mouse names are used for the genes. The part of the CDR3 DNA that was read is TGTGCCAGCAGCCCCGGACAGAACAACCAGGCTCCGCTT. Residues: CASSPGQNNQAPL. The entire CDR3 reads CASSPGQNNQAPLF. V and J are TRBV3 and TRBJ1-5; D perhaps matches TRBD1 (6 bases). Read data end 1 residue before the CDR3 end; the end is taken from the germline J gene. V was clipped by 5 bases and J by 1 base, with 9 bases between them. Germline lookup yields CDR1 SNHLY and CDR2 FYNGKV (reference sequence). CDR3 length: 14 amino acids. The full variable domain, its missing parts supplied by reference TRBV3 and TRBJ1-5, is GPKVLQIPSHQIIDMGQMVTLNCDPVSNHLYFYWYKQILGQQMEFLVNFYNGKVMEKSKLFKDQFSVERPDGSYFTLKIQPTALEDSAVYFCASSPGQNNQAPLFGEGTRLSVL.

Details on this clone: These gene names are mouse names. Read data end 1 residue before the CDR3 end; the end is taken from the germline J gene. This chain connects TRBV20 to TRBJ2-1; 10 bases line up with TRBD2. The CDR3 length is 15 residues. Germline loops: CDR1 GFQATS, CDR2 STVNSAI. V trimming: 0 bases; J trimming: 4 bases; junction bases outside the gene matches: 3. CDR3 loop: CGARDWGGLYAEQFF. Partial CDR3 DNA: TGTGGTGCTAGGGACTGGGGGGGCCTTTATGCTGAGCAGTTC.

This clone was seen once. The genes are named according to mouse. With the read ending 1 residue before the CDR3 end, the germline J gene is used to fill in that end. The chain couples TRBV26 to TRBJ1-3; possible D gene TRBD1, 5 bases. There are 15 residues in the CDR3. With 5 bases removed from V and 0 bases from J, the gap between germline ends came to 11 bases. CDR1 is KGHPV and CDR2 is FQNQEV in the germline V gene (reference sequence). This chain's CDR3 is CASSYNRNSGNTLYF. CDR3 DNA (partial): TGTGCCAGCAGTTATAACAGGAATTCTGGAAATACGCTCTAT.

On this clone: The genes are named according to mouse. The read terminates 1 residue ahead of where the CDR3 ends, so the germline J gene completes it. V and J are TRBV23 and TRBJ2-5; no check of the table's D call, TRBD1, against the DNA was made. Per germline, CDR1 KGHTA and CDR2 FQNQQP. The CDR3 is 14 amino acids. CDR3 sequence reads: CSSSQSSDQDTQYF. The sequenced CDR3 bases are TGCTCCAGCAGTCAATCTTCAGACCAAGACACCCAGTAC.

In regard to this clone: Gene and germline names: mouse. The read stops 1 residue short of the end of the CDR3; the missing end is completed from the germline J gene. The rearrangement joins TRBV15 to TRBJ1-4, with D possibly TRBD1 on 5 matching bases. Trimming shortened V by 5 bases and J by 0 bases, and 13 bases separated the two germline ends. In germline, CDR1 is SGHND, CDR2 FRSKSL. CDR3 length: 16 amino acids. CDR3 sequence: CASSAGTSISNERLFF. CDR3 bases read: TGTGCCAGCAGTGCCGGGACCTCAATTTCCAACGAAAGATTATTT. Full variable domain (outside the CDR3, taken from reference TRBV15 and TRBJ1-4): DAGVTQTPRHEVAEKGQTIILKCEPVSGHNDLFWYRQTKIQGLELLSYFRSKSLMEDGGAFKDRFKAEMLNSSFSTLKIQPTEPKDSAVYLCASSAGTSISNERLFFGHGTKLSVL.

On this clone itself: The gene names given are mouse names. The CDR3 end lies 1 residue beyond the end of the read and is filled in from the germline J gene. The chain has TRBV19 and TRBJ2-5, with D perhaps given as TRBD1 or TRBD2 (6 bases each). The CDR3 is made up of 14 amino acids. Trimming removed 2 bases at V and 1 base at J, with 8 bases between. Per germline, CDR1 FNHDT and CDR2 SITEND (reference sequence). CDR3 in amino acids: CASSIRGHQDTQYF. Incomplete CDR3 DNA: TGTGCCAGCAGTATTCGGGGGCACCAAGACACCCAGTAC. The whole variable domain, remainder taken from reference TRBV19 and TRBJ2-5, is GGIITQTPKFLIGQEGQKLTLKCQQNFNHDTMYWYRQDSGKGLRLIYYSITENDLQKGDLSEGYDASREKKSSFSLTVTSAQKNEMAVFLCASSIRGHQDTQYFGPGTRLLVL.

With respect to this clone: The gene names here belong to mouse. The read gets to within 1 residue of the CDR3 end, and the germline J gene fills in the rest. The J gene is TRBJ1-4, the V gene TRBV26; perhaps TRBD1 as D (6 bases). The germline V gene has CDR1 KGHPV and CDR2 FQNQEV (reference sequence). The V end lost 6 bases, the J end lost 1 base, and 6 bases lay between the germline ends. There are 13 residues in the CDR3. The sequenced part of the CDR3 DNA is TGTGCCAGCAGACAGGGTTCCAACGAAAGATTATTT. It translates to CASRQGSNERLF. The whole CDR3 is CASRQGSNERLFF.

Notes on this clone: The genes and germline here are from mouse. The read ends 1 residue shy of where the CDR3 ends; the end is completed using the germline J gene. The chain recombines TRBV3 with TRBJ1-1; weak D call: TRBD1 (5 bases). This CDR3 contains 11 residues. The V and J ends lost 4 bases and 8 bases respectively, with 8 bases between them. CDR1 and CDR2 (germline): SNHLY, FYNGKV (reference sequence). CDR3 residues: CASSSGTEVFF. The covered CDR3 bases are TGTGCCAGCAGCTCCGGGACCGAAGTCTTC.

Concerning this clone itself: Gene names denote mouse genes. With the read ending 1 residue before the CDR3 end, the germline J gene is used to fill in that end. This chain links TRBV26 with TRBJ1-2; D gene unclear. This CDR3 has 14 residues. CDR1 is KGHPV, CDR2 FQNQEV, per germline (reference sequence). With 2 bases removed from V and 0 bases from J, the gap between germline ends came to 7 bases. CDR3 DNA (partial): TGTGCCAGCAGTCTGCACAATGCAAACTCCGACTACACC. Translating it yields CASSLHNANSDYT. The complete CDR3 reads CASSLHNANSDYTF.

This clone turned up a few times. The gene symbols are mouse symbols. The read terminates 1 residue before the CDR3 end, so the remaining end is supplied by the germline J gene. The chain uses TRBV26 and TRBJ1-4; 8 bases are a match to TRBD1. The length of the CDR3 is 16 residues. Germline-derived CDR1 and CDR2 are KGHPV and FQNQEV (reference sequence). Losses at the gene ends were 2 bases for V and 0 bases for J; bases not matched to a gene: 2. The part of the CDR3 DNA that was read is TGTGCCAGCAGTCTGGGGACAGGTTTTTCCAACGAAAGATTATTT. This sequence encodes CASSLGTGFSNERLF. The full CDR3 protein is CASSLGTGFSNERLFF.

For this clone: Gene names denote mouse genes. The CDR3 extends 1 residue past the end of the read, so its final part is completed from the germline J gene. This chain links TRBV26 with TRBJ2-4; the D call may be TRBD1 or TRBD2 (5 bases each). Trimming removed 2 bases at V and 2 bases at J, with 11 bases between. The CDR3 totals 15 residues. Germline CDR1 is KGHPV and CDR2 is FQNQEV (reference sequence). The CDR3: CASSLRGRVQNTLYF. The sequenced CDR3 bases are TGTGCCAGCAGTCTGCGGGGCCGGGTTCAAAACACCTTGTAC.

This clone is classed as medium-sized. Mouse gene names apply. The CDR3 end is not reached by the read, which stops 1 residue before it; the germline J gene fills it in. The chain recombines TRBV26 with TRBJ2-1; weak D call: TRBD1 (6 bases). CDR3 length: 14 residues. V lost 2 bases, J lost 7 bases, and 12 bases lay in between. Germline V gives CDR1 KGHPV, CDR2 FQNQEV (reference sequence). Incomplete CDR3 DNA: TGTGCCAGCAGTCTGCACAGGGCCGGGGCTGAGCAGTTC. Encoded protein: CASSLHRAGAEQF. In full, the CDR3 is CASSLHRAGAEQFF. Full variable domain (remainder filled in from reference TRBV26 and TRBJ2-1): NSKVIQTPRYLVKGQGQKAKMRCIPEKGHPVVFWYQQNKNNEFKFLINFQNQEVLQQIDMTEKRFSAECPSNSPCSLEIQSSEAGDSALYLCASSLHRAGAEQFFGPGTRLTVL.

This clone qualifies as medium-sized (0.01 to 0.1%). The genes and germline here are from mouse. The read ends 1 residue shy of where the CDR3 ends; the end is completed using the germline J gene. V usage is TRBV26 and J usage is TRBJ2-7; 9 nucleotides agree with TRBD2. This CDR3 is 14 amino acids long. Germline CDR1 and CDR2: KGHPV and FQNQEV (reference sequence). V trimming: 0 bases; J trimming: 6 bases; junction bases outside the gene matches: 3. Incomplete CDR3 DNA: TGTGCCAGCAGTCTGTCTGGGGGGGCGCGTGAACAGTAC. This codes for CASSLSGGAREQY. The CDR3 as a whole reads CASSLSGGAREQYF.

For this clone: The genes are named according to mouse. With the read ending 1 residue before the CDR3 end, the germline J gene is used to fill in that end. The gene calls are TRBV26 and TRBJ2-7; TRBD1 might be the D (6 bases). V gave up 4 bases and J gave up 0 bases, with 10 bases separating them. The CDR3 consists of 14 residues. Per germline, CDR1 KGHPV and CDR2 FQNQEV (reference sequence). The covered CDR3 bases are TGTGCCAGCAGTCCGGGACATAGCTCCTATGAACAGTAC. This gives the protein CASSPGHSSYEQY. The full CDR3 reads CASSPGHSSYEQYF.

Turning to this clone: Mouse gene names and germline throughout. The CDR3 goes on 1 residue after the read ends, and that part is filled in from the germline J gene. V is TRBV23 and J is TRBJ2-4. The CDR3 is 13 residues long. Germline-derived CDR1 and CDR2 are KGHTA and FQNQQP. CDR3 bases read: TGCTCCAGCAGTCAAGGGGGTCAAAACACCTTGTAC. Amino acids: CSSSQGGQNTLY. The full CDR3 sequence reads CSSSQGGQNTLYF. Filled out from reference TRBV23 and TRBJ2-4, the complete variable domain reads DAAVTQKPRYLIKMKGQEAEMKCIPEKGHTAVFWYQQKQSKELKFLIYFQNQQPLDQIDMVKERFSAVCPSSSLCSLGIRTCEAEDSALYLCSSSQGGQNTLYFGAGTRLSVL.

In its sample, this clone was seen a few times. These gene names are mouse names. The CDR3 end lies 1 residue beyond the end of the read and is filled in from the germline J gene. V gene TRBV12-2 combines with J gene TRBJ2-5; D gene uncertain. V was trimmed by 3 bases and J by 2 bases, leaving 5 bases between them. Looked up from germline, CDR1 is SGHLS and CDR2 is HYDKME. The CDR3 consists of 12 residues. CDR3 in amino acids: CASSEGQDTQYF. The DNA read from the CDR3 is TGTGCCAGCTCTGAGGGCCAAGACACCCAGTAC.

On this clone: All gene names here are mouse names. The CDR3 goes on 1 residue after the read ends, and that part is filled in from the germline J gene. The rearrangement joins TRBV26 to TRBJ2-4; D might be TRBD2 (6 bases). The CDR3 is 15 residues long. Trimming took off 4 bases at V and 0 bases at J, with 11 bases between the two ends. CDR1 and CDR2 (germline): KGHPV, FQNQEV (reference sequence). Partial CDR3 DNA: TGTGCCAGCAGTCCTCGCTGGGGTAGTCAAAACACCTTGTAC. It codes for CASSPRWGSQNTLY. The CDR3 as a whole reads CASSPRWGSQNTLYF.

This clone occurred a few times. Mouse gene names and germline throughout. The sequenced fragment ends 1 residue before the CDR3 boundary, so the rest is inferred from the germline J gene. The gene calls are TRBV12-2 and TRBJ1-4, with TRBD1 identical over 8 bases. The CDR3 length is 15 residues. Germline assignment: CDR1 SGHLS and CDR2 HYDKME. J was trimmed by 1 base and V by 4 bases; bases with no gene match: 4. CDR3 protein: CASSMTGDSNERLFF. CDR3 DNA, as far as it was read: TGTGCCAGCTCAATGACAGGGGATTCCAACGAAAGATTATTT.

As to this clone: Mouse gene names apply. The read comes to an end 1 residue before the CDR3 does, leaving the germline J gene to fill in the end. The V and J genes are TRBV19 and TRBJ2-1; D possibly corresponds to TRBD2 (5 bases). Germline V gene sequence: CDR1 FNHDT, CDR2 SITEND (reference sequence). This CDR3 contains 14 residues. The germline V and J ends were trimmed by 4 bases and 3 bases, with 11 bases remaining between them. The DNA read from the CDR3 is TGTGCCAGCAGTTCCGGACTTTTCTATGCTGAGCAGTTC. Its translation is CASSSGLFYAEQF. The full-length CDR3 reads as CASSSGLFYAEQFF.

Regarding this clone: These gene names are mouse names. The CDR3 extends 1 residue past the end of the read, so its final part is completed from the germline J gene. The gene calls are TRBV16 and TRBJ2-7; TRBD1 might be the D (6 bases). The V end was cut by 5 bases, the J end by 7 bases, with 9 bases between. CDR3 size: 11 residues. CDR1 and CDR2 (germline): SGHSA, FRNQAP. The DNA read from the CDR3 is TGTGCAAGCAGCCCCGGGACAGAACAGTAC. Its protein product is CASSPGTEQY. The whole CDR3 is CASSPGTEQYF.

About this clone: Each gene name is a mouse one. With the read ending 1 residue before the CDR3 end, the germline J gene is used to fill in that end. The chain couples TRBV3 to TRBJ2-7; D might be TRBD1 (5 bases). This CDR3 has 15 amino acids. Trimming removed 2 bases at V and 7 bases at J, with 18 bases between. Germline V gives CDR1 SNHLY, CDR2 FYNGKV (reference sequence). CDR3 protein: CASSLIASGPGEQYF. The DNA read from the CDR3 is TGTGCCAGCAGCTTAATAGCGTCAGGGCCGGGGGAACAGTAC. Complete variable domain (other parts from reference TRBV3 and TRBJ2-7): GPKVLQIPSHQIIDMGQMVTLNCDPVSNHLYFYWYKQILGQQMEFLVNFYNGKVMEKSKLFKDQFSVERPDGSYFTLKIQPTALEDSAVYFCASSLIASGPGEQYFGPGTRLTVL.

Regarding this clone: Genes and germline are mouse. CDR3 loop: CASSLQGSSYEQYF. The CDR3 bases that were read are TGTGCCAGCTCTCTACAGGGGTCCTCCTATGAACAGTAC. V is TRBV12-1 and J is TRBJ2-7; TRBD1 matches 7 bases. The read ends 1 residue shy of where the CDR3 ends; the end is completed using the germline J gene. The germline V gene has CDR1 SGHSN and CDR2 HYEKVE. Trimming at V came to 1 base and at J to 0 bases, leaving 2 bases not matched to a gene. The CDR3 totals 14 residues.

Concerning this clone itself: Genes and germline are mouse. The read ends 1 residue early relative to the CDR3; the germline J gene fills the gap. This chain links TRBV19 with TRBJ2-2; 8 nucleotides match TRBD1. The germline gives CDR1 FNHDT, CDR2 SITEND (reference sequence). With 2 bases clipped from V and 4 bases from J, the junction kept 7 bases outside the gene matches. The CDR3 length is 16 residues. CDR3 DNA (partial): TGTGCCAGCAGTATTAGGACAGGGAAGGGCACCGGGCAGCTCTAC. It is translated as CASSIRTGKGTGQLY. The CDR3 reads in full as CASSIRTGKGTGQLYF.

As regards this clone: Gene names and germline refer to mouse. The read comes to an end 1 residue before the CDR3 does, leaving the germline J gene to fill in the end. The chain uses TRBV12-1 and TRBJ1-4, with D possibly being TRBD1 (5 bases). This CDR3 has 15 residues. Trimming took 0 bases from V and 1 from J, leaving 8 bases between them. The germline V gene has CDR1 SGHSN and CDR2 HYEKVE. CDR3 DNA, as far as it was read: TGTGCCAGCTCTCTCGCTGGACATTCCAACGAAAGATTATTT. Its protein product is CASSLAGHSNERLF. Given in full, the CDR3 is CASSLAGHSNERLFF.

By proportion, this clone is large. Mouse germline and gene names are used. The read comes to an end 1 residue before the CDR3 does, leaving the germline J gene to fill in the end. The rearrangement joins TRBV17 to TRBJ2-2; weak D call: TRBD2 (7 bases). Germline V gives CDR1 MNHDT, CDR2 YYDKIL. Trimming removed 3 bases at V and 3 bases at J, with 8 bases between. The CDR3 spans 14 residues. CDR3 region: CASSRGGDTGQLYF. Incomplete CDR3 DNA: TGTGCTAGCAGTAGGGGGGGCGACACCGGGCAGCTCTAC.

Only a few counts were recorded for this clone. Gene names and germline refer to mouse. The CDR3: CASSGQSERLFF. Incomplete CDR3 DNA: TGTGCCAGCAGCGGACAAAGCGAAAGATTATTT. The V and J genes are TRBV26 and TRBJ1-4, with D maybe TRBD1 (5 bases). The missing CDR3 end, 1 residue past where the read stops, is filled in from the germline J gene. CDR3 length: 12 residues. Germline CDR1 reads KGHPV; CDR2 reads FQNQEV (reference sequence). The germline V and J ends were trimmed by 6 bases and 7 bases, with 9 bases remaining between them.

Of note for this clone: Here the gene names and germline are mouse. The CDR3 end lies 1 residue beyond the end of the read and is filled in from the germline J gene. The V and J genes are TRBV29 and TRBJ2-4; TRBD1 matches 9 bases. The J segment lost 0 bases and the V segment lost 6 bases, leaving 4 bases of the junction unmatched. The germline CDR1 and CDR2 sequences are MSHET and SYDVDS. This CDR3 contains 15 residues. CDR3 bases read: TGTGCTAGCAGAAACAGGGGGCCTAGTCAAAACACCTTGTAC. Translated, it gives CASRNRGPSQNTLY. In full, the CDR3 is CASRNRGPSQNTLYF.

This clone has just a few counts. The gene names here belong to mouse. Read data end 1 residue before the CDR3 end; the end is taken from the germline J gene. The V call is TRBV23, the J call TRBJ2-3; the tabulated D call, TRBD1, remains unverified against the DNA. Germline-derived CDR1 and CDR2 are KGHTA and FQNQQP. This CDR3 region has 16 residues. Incomplete CDR3 DNA: TGCTCCAGCAGTCAATCGGGACAGGGCAGTGCAGAAACGCTGTAT. As protein: CSSSQSGQGSAETLY. The whole CDR3 protein reads CSSSQSGQGSAETLYF.

Comments on this clone: The germline and genes are mouse ones. The CDR3 end is not reached by the read, which stops 1 residue before it; the germline J gene fills it in. The rearrangement links TRBV26 to TRBJ2-2; no firm D call. The CDR3 length is 12 residues. Looked up from germline, CDR1 is KGHPV and CDR2 is FQNQEV (reference sequence). V was clipped by 0 bases and J by 6 bases, with 2 bases between them. CDR3 in amino acids: CASSLSAGQLYF. CDR3 DNA, as far as it was read: TGTGCCAGCAGTCTGTCGGCCGGGCAGCTCTAC. The full variable domain, in which reference TRBV26 and TRBJ2-2 provide the parts outside the CDR3, is NSKVIQTPRYLVKGQGQKAKMRCIPEKGHPVVFWYQQNKNNEFKFLINFQNQEVLQQIDMTEKRFSAECPSNSPCSLEIQSSEAGDSALYLCASSLSAGQLYFGEGSKLTVL.